Shown below are 2 T cell receptor beta chains from a single sample sequenced in a study of identical twins. Each CDR3 protein gets one entry after TCRdb re-called the 5' RACE reads with MiXCR. The sample contains hundreds of thousands of distinct CDR3 sequences, 9% to 15% of which appear only once. Another study also made use of these data, one on yellow fever vaccine responses in identical twins.

The sample taken for sequencing was PBMCs. These TCRs come from a woman aged 18-29 years in good health.

The V and J genes are TRBV7-2 and TRBJ2-2; D is uncertain. Trimming took off 5 bases at V and 0 bases at J, with 13 bases between the two ends. CDR1 SGHTA and CDR2 FQGNSA come from the germline V gene. This CDR3 is built from 16 residues. This CDR3 is CASSPIYGSNTGELFF. The CDR3 nucleotides read TGTGCCAGCAGCCCCATCTACGGGTCGAACACCGGGGAGCTGTTTTTT.

The genes are TRBV27 and TRBJ2-4; D perhaps matches TRBD2 (6 bases). The CDR3 contains 13 residues. The V end was cut by 8 bases, the J end by 6 bases, with 14 bases between. Germline V gene lookup returns CDR1 MNHEY and CDR2 SMNVEV (reference sequence). CDR3 amino acids: CASGGGLGNIQYF. The CDR3 nucleotides read TGTGCCAGCGGGGGAGGTCTAGGAAACATTCAGTACTTC.